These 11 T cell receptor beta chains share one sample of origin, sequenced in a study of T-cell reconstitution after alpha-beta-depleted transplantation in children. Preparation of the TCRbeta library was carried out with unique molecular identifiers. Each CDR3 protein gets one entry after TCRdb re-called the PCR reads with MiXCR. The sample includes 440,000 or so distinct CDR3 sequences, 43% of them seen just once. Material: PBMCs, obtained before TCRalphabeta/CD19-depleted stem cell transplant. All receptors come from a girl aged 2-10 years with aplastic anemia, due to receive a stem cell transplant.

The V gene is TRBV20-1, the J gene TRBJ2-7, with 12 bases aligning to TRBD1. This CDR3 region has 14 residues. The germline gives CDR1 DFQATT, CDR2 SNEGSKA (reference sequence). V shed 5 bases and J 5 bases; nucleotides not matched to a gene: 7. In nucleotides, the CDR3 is TGCAGTGCTGCCCGGGACAGGGGGCAGGACGAGCAGTACTTC. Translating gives CSAARDRGQDEQYF.

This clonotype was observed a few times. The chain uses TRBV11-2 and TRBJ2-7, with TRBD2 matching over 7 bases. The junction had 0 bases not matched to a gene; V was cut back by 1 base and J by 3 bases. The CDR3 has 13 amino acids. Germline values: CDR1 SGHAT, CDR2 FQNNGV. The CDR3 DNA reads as TGTGCCAGCAGCTTAGGGGACTACTACGAGCAGTACTTC. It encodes CASSLGDYYEQYF.

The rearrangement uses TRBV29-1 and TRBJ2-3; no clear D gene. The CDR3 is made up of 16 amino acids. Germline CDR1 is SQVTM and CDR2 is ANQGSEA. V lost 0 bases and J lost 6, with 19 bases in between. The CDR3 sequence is CSVEDLPPSGPDTQYF. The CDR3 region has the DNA TGCAGCGTTGAAGATTTACCCCCCAGTGGCCCGGATACGCAGTATTTT.

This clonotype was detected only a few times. The CDR3 spells CSARAGSGGTDTQYF. The CDR3 DNA is TGCAGTGCTAGAGCGGGCTCGGGAGGCACAGATACGCAGTATTTT. This chain connects TRBV20-1 to TRBJ2-3; D perhaps matches TRBD2 (6 bases). Germline loops: CDR1 DFQATT, CDR2 SNEGSKA (reference sequence). CDR3 size: 15 residues. V gave up 1 base and J gave up 1 base, with 12 bases separating them.

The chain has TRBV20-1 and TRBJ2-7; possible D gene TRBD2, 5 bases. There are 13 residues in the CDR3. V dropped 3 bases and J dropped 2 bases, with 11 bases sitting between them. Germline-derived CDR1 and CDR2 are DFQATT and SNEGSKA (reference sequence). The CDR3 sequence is CSASGSAAYEQYF. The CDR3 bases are TGCAGTGCTAGTGGGAGCGCCGCCTACGAGCAGTACTTC.

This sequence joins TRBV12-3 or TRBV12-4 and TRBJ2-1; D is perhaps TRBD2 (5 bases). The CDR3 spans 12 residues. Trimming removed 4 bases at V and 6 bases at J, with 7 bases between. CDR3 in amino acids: CASSWSGNEQFF. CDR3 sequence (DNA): TGTGCCAGCAGTTGGAGCGGCAATGAGCAGTTCTTC.

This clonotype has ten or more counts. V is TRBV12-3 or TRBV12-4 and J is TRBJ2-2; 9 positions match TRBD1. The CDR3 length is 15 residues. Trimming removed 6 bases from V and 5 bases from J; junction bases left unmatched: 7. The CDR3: CASRYRGRLTGELFF. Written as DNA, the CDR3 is TGTGCCAGCAGATACAGGGGGCGCCTTACCGGGGAGCTGTTTTTT.

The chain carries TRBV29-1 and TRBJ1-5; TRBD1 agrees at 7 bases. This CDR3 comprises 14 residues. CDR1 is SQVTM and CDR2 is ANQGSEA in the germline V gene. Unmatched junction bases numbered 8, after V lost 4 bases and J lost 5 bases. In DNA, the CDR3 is TGCAGCGTTGCCACAGGGGCGGGGGATCAGCCCCAGCATTTT. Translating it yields CSVATGAGDQPQHF.

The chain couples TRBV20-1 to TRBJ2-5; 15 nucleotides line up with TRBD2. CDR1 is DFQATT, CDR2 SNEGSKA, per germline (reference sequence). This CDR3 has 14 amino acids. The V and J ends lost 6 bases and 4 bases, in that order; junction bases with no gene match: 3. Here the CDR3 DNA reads TGCAGTGCCTGGGGACTAGCGGGAGGAGAGACCCAGTACTTC. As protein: CSAWGLAGGETQYF.

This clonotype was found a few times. The CDR3 sequence: CASRGGTGTFTEAFF. CDR3 in DNA: TGCGCCAGCAGGGGGGGGACAGGGACGTTCACTGAAGCTTTCTTT. V is TRBV5-1 and J is TRBJ1-1; TRBD1 matches 9 bases. V lost 5 bases to trimming and J lost 4 bases; unmatched junction nucleotides: 9. Germline V CDR1 and CDR2: SGHRS, YFSETQ. CDR3 length equals 15 residues.

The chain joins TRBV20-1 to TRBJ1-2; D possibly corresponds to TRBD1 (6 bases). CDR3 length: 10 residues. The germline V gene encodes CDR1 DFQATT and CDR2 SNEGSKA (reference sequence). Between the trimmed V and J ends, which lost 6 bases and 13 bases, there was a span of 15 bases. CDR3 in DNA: TGCAGTGCCTGGTCGGGGGCCTGCACCTTC. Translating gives CSAWSGACTF.